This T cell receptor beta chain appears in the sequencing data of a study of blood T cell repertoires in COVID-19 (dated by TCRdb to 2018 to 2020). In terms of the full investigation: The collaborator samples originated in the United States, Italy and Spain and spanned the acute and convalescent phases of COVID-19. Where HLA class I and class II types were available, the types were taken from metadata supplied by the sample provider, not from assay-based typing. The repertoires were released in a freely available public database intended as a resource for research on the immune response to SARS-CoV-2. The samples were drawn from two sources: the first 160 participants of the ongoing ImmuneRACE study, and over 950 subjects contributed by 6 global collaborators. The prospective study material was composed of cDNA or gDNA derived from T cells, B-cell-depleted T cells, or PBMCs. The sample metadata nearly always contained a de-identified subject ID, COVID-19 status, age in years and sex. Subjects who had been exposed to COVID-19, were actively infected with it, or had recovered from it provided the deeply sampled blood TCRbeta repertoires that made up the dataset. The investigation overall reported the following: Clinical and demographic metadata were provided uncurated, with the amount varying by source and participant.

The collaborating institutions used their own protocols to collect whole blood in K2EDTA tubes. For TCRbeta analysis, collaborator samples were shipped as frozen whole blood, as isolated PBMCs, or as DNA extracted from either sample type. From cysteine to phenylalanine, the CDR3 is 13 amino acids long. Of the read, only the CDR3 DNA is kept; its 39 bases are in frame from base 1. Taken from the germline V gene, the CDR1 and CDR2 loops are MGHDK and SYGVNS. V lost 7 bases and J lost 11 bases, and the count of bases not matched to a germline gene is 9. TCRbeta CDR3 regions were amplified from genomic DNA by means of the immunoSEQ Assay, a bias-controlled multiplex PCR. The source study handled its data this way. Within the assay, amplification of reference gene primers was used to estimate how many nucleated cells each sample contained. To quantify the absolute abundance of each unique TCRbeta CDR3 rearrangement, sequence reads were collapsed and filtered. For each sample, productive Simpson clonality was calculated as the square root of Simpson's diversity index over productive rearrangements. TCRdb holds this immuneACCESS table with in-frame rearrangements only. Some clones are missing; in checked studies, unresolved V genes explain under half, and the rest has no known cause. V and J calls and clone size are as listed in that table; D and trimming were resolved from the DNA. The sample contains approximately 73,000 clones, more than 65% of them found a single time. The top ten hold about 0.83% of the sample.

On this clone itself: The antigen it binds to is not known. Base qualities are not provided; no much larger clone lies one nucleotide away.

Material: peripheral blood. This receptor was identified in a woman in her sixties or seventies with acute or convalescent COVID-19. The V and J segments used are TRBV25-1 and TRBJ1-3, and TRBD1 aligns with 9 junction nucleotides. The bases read TGTGCCAGCATGGGACAGGGAGGTACCGCCATATATTTT. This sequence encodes CASMGQGGTAIYF.